These T cell receptor beta chains were read from a single sample in a study of regulatory T cells in long-lasting Graves disease. MiXCR, applied by TCRdb to the multiplex PCR reads, yields one record per CDR3 protein. The table records 200,000 to 250,000 distinct CDR3 sequences, roughly 19% of them present only once. This sample was also put to use in a study of T cells in Graves' hyperthyroidism and ophthalmopathy.

The sequences come from peripheral blood mononuclear cells (PBMCs), collected at new diagnosis, from a patient treated with antithyroid drugs. The receptors were gathered from a woman aged 25 to 45 with Graves disease. CDR3s include the opening cysteine and the closing phenylalanine or tryptophan. A D gene is named only where the DNA matches it firmly. Not every row has a clone size; where given, it reads once, few, many or a size class.

>many|TRBD2|TRBJ2-1|TRBV6-2/TRBV6-3
TGTGCCAGCAGTTACGCAGGACTAGCGGGGGCTGGAGGGAATGAGCAGTTCTTC
CASSYAGLAGAGGNEQFF
>many|.|TRBJ1-5|TRBV10-3
TGTGCCATTTCACAGGGCGCCCCTAGCAATCAGCCCCAGCATTTT
CAISQGAPSNQPQHF
>many|.|TRBJ2-1|TRBV7-9
TGTGCCAGCAGCTTTGACGGAGGTGAGCAGTTCTTC
CASSFDGGEQFF
>many|.|TRBJ1-4|TRBV28
TGTGCCAGCAGTAGCCTTTGGGGGGCGGACGAAAAACTGTTTTTT
CASSSLWGADEKLFF
>many|.|TRBJ1-5|TRBV20-1
TGCAGTGCTACTTTTCCGGGAGGCAGCAATCAGCCCCAGCATTTT
CSATFPGGSNQPQHF
>.|.|TRBJ1-1|TRBV2
TGTGCCAGCAGTGAAATGGGACCTGAAGCTTTCTTT
CASSEMGPEAFF
>many|.|TRBJ1-1|TRBV6-1
TGTGCCAGCAGGTCAGGAATACCGGCCGCCGGGTCGAAGGCTTTCTTT
CASRSGIPAAGSKAFF
>many|TRBD1|TRBJ1-5|TRBV28
TGTGCCAGCAGTTTCCTACAGGGGGCTGGTCAGCCCCAGCATTTT
CASSFLQGAGQPQHF
>many|.|TRBJ1-4|TRBV5-1
TGCGCCAGCAGCTCCGGGGACCTCCCAACTAATGAAAAACTGTTTTTT
CASSSGDLPTNEKLFF
>many|.|TRBJ1-5|TRBV19
TGTGCCAGCAAACAGGGAGGTGGCAATCAGCCCCAGCATTTT
CASKQGGGNQPQHF
>many|TRBD1|TRBJ1-2|TRBV2
TGTGCCAGCACCGGGACAGGGAATGAAGATGGCTACACCTTC
CASTGTGNEDGYTF
>many|.|TRBJ1-5|TRBV19
TGTGCCAGTAAAACGGCGGGATCGAGCCAGCCCCAGCATTTT
CASKTAGSSQPQHF
>.|.|TRBJ2-2|TRBV9
TGTGCCAGCAGCGTAGGCATTGGCACCGGGGAGCTGTTTTTT
CASSVGIGTGELFF
>many|.|TRBJ1-4|TRBV27
TGTGCCAGCAGTTCGCAGGGGAGCGAAAAACTGTTTTTT
CASSSQGSEKLFF
>once|TRBD2|TRBJ2-1|TRBV12-3/TRBV12-4
TGTTCGACTAGCGGTTTCAATGAGCAGTTCTTC
CSTSGFNEQFF
>many|.|TRBJ1-2|TRBV19
TGTGCCAGTAGATCTCCGGGTGGCGGAGATTATGGCTACACCTTC
CASRSPGGGDYGYTF
>many|.|TRBJ1-2|TRBV24-1
TGTGCCACCAGTGTAGGCAGCTATGGCTACACCTTC
CATSVGSYGYTF
>many|.|TRBJ1-2|TRBV28
TGTGCCAGCAAAGTGGGGGACTATGGCTACACCTTC
CASKVGDYGYTF
>many|TRBD2|TRBJ2-3|TRBV12-3/TRBV12-4
TGTGCCAGCAGTCCCGTTATAGCGGGAGGGGGTACAGATACGCAGTATTTT
CASSPVIAGGGTDTQYF
>many|TRBD1|TRBJ2-7|TRBV28
TGTGCCAGCAGTTCCCCTTGGAGGGACAGGGGCTCCTACGAGCAGTACTTC
CASSSPWRDRGSYEQYF
>many|TRBD1|TRBJ1-1|TRBV9
TGTGCCAGCAGCGTAGCTTACAGGGGTGGTGAAGCTTTCTTT
CASSVAYRGGEAFF
>many|.|TRBJ1-2|TRBV2
TGTGCCAGCAGTGGGCGACAGGATCTCTATGGCTACACCTTC
CASSGRQDLYGYTF
>many|.|TRBJ1-5|TRBV19
TGTGCCGGATCGGACGGGATCAATCAGCCCCAGCATTTT
CAGSDGINQPQHF
>few|.|TRBJ1-1|TRBV10-3
TGTGCCATCAGTGAGGGGGTAAGCACTGAAACTTTCTTT
CAISEGVSTETFF
>many|TRBD1|TRBJ2-2|TRBV18
TGTGCCAGCTCGTTTGACAGGGTTTGGTCCGGGGAGCTGTTTTTT
CASSFDRVWSGELFF
>few|.|TRBJ2-5|TRBV28
TGTGCCAGCAGTTTATATAGTACGGGCCAAAGAAAGACCCAGTACTTC
CASSLYSTGQRKTQYF
>many|.|TRBJ1-2|TRBV9
TGTGCCAGCACCGACCGGGAAGGGGTTTATGGCTACACCTTC
CASTDREGVYGYTF
>.|TRBD1|TRBJ1-2|TRBV18
TGTGCCAGCTCGCCCGACAGGGTCAATGGCTACACCTTC
CASSPDRVNGYTF
>many|.|TRBJ1-4|TRBV19
TGTGCCAGTAGGGATGCAGGACGGAATGAAAAACTGTTTTTT
CASRDAGRNEKLFF
>many|TRBD1|TRBJ1-4|TRBV19
TGTGCCAGTAGTCGACAACAGGGGGCCACGGCTAATGAAAAACTGTTTTTT
CASSRQQGATANEKLFF
>few|.|TRBJ2-7|TRBV7-2
TGTGCCAGCAGCTTAGCCAGGACGATCTACGAGCAGTACTTC
CASSLARTIYEQYF